The T cell receptor (beta chain) described here comes from a study of OX40 agonist ivuxolimab in advanced cancers. Study summary: Enrolled patients in dose escalation had cancers that were hepatocellular carcinoma, melanoma, renal cell or head and neck cancer. Three patients, one with hepatocellular carcinoma and two with cutaneous melanoma, achieved partial responses. Notes on the study in general: Among the lowest peripheral clonal expansion occurred in 0.1-3.0 mg/kg partial responders.

Some clones are missing from TCRdb's copy, which holds only in-frame ones; the method was immunoSEQ multiplex PCR. The repertoire holds 35,000 to 40,000 clones, with about 82% as singletons. In the case of this clone: Antigen unknown.

The origin of this receptor is an adult with an advanced solid tumor such as melanoma, head and neck, liver or kidney cancer. The sequencing here drew on CD4+ or CD8+ T cells sorted from blood, taken in a trial of the OX40 agonist ivuxolimab.

CDR3 protein: CASSIDGRGGSNEQFF. For the CDR3, the DNA is TGTGCCAGTAGTATAGATGGGAGGGGGGGCTCCAATGAGCAGTTCTTC. The V call is TRBV19, the J call TRBJ2-1, with D tentatively TRBD2 (7 bases). The CDR3 length is 16 residues. Germline V lookup: CDR1 LNHDA, CDR2 SQIVND (reference sequence). V lost 0 bases to trimming and J lost 6 bases, with 15 bases between them.